This passage covers 6 T cell receptor beta chains from one sample sequenced in a study of Tregs in tolerant kidney transplant recipients. The data were produced by immunoSEQ multiplex PCR, yet TCRdb's version contains in-frame clones alone and is incomplete. The sample lists about 88,000 clones, approximately 92% occurring once. Sequences were obtained from CD8+ T cells from blood. The source of these receptors is a human donor in good health.

The chain combines TRBV9 with TRBJ2-1; no definite D call. V lost 0 bases, J lost 2 bases, and 12 bases lay in between. The CDR3 has 16 amino acids. Germline CDR1 SGDLS, CDR2 YYNGEE. CDR3 nucleotides: TGTGCCAGCAGCGTAGGAATAGCCCCGACCTACAATGAGCAGTTCTTC. This gives the protein CASSVGIAPTYNEQFF.

The chain joins TRBV19 to TRBJ2-7, with D possibly TRBD2 on 5 matching bases. The CDR3 is 14 amino acids. Germline V lookup: CDR1 LNHDA, CDR2 SQIVND (reference sequence). V was cut by 7 bases and J by 1 base, with 14 bases left in between. Here the CDR3 reads CASNLALGSYEQYF. CDR3 DNA sequence: TGTGCCAGTAATTTAGCGTTGGGATCCTACGAGCAGTACTTC.

Only one count was recorded for this clone. The chain uses TRBV7-9 and TRBJ1-4; D is undetermined. Trimming removed 1 base at V and 4 bases at J, with 10 bases between. This CDR3 comprises 15 residues. Germline V gene lookup returns CDR1 SEHNR and CDR2 FQNEAQ (reference sequence). CDR3 region: CASSLEARVNEKLFF. The CDR3 bases are TGTGCCAGCAGCTTAGAAGCTCGGGTTAATGAAAAACTGTTTTTT.

The chain employs TRBV5-4 and TRBJ2-2; perhaps TRBD1 as D (5 bases). Trimming removed 4 bases from V and 0 bases from J, with 13 bases in between. Germline V gene sequence: CDR1 SGHNT, CDR2 YYREEE (reference sequence). CDR3 length: 16 amino acids. CDR3: CASSPPDTANTGELFF. The CDR3 region has the DNA TGTGCCAGCAGCCCTCCGGACACGGCGAACACCGGGGAGCTGTTTTTT.

The chain is built from TRBV10-1 and TRBJ2-1; no clear D gene. Between the trimmed V and J ends, which lost 1 base and 9 bases, there was a span of 13 bases. In germline, CDR1 is WNHNN, CDR2 SYGVQD (reference sequence). This CDR3 spans 14 amino acids. CDR3 loop: CASSEFRPDGEQFF. DNA of the CDR3: TGCGCCAGCAGTGAGTTCAGACCTGACGGTGAGCAGTTCTTC.

V usage is TRBV7-9 and J usage is TRBJ2-7; 7 bases align to TRBD1. The J segment lost 4 bases and the V segment lost 2 bases, leaving 8 bases of the junction unmatched. CDR3 length equals 15 residues. Germline CDR1 reads SEHNR; CDR2 reads FQNEAQ (reference sequence). Written as DNA, the CDR3 is TGTGCCAGCAGCTTACCCTCCGGACAGGTTTACGAGCAGTACTTC. Translation gives CASSLPSGQVYEQYF.